This T cell receptor beta chain stems from a study of T cells in Graves' hyperthyroidism and ophthalmopathy. Study outcomes and limitations: Blood held most thyroid clonotypes expanded above 0.001 frequency. Model predictions of ophthalmopathy came a median around 7.1 months before onset.

A word on this clonotype: Its antigen is currently unknown.

RNA transcripts were the template for amplifying TCR beta CDR3 regions. Using the HTBI primer set, a first-round RT-PCR was run on the TCR CDR3. MiXCR, run by TCRdb on the multiplex PCR reads, gives a single entry per CDR3 protein. The data contain about 270,000 distinct CDR3 sequences, less than 30% of them singletons. CDR3 length equals 17 residues. The germline gives CDR1 LGHNA, CDR2 YNFKEQ. With 1 base clipped from V and 5 bases from J, the junction kept 5 bases outside the gene matches. Blood from later-ophthalmopathy patients was taken at first hyperthyroidism diagnosis. The genes are TRBV4-2 and TRBJ2-2; TRBD2 aligns across 12 bases. The sequence was collected from a man aged 35 to 55 with Graves' hyperthyroidism that later progressed to Graves' ophthalmopathy. The material sequenced was blood. CDR3 protein: CASSQGLAGVPTGELFF. The DNA of the CDR3 is TGTGCCAGCAGCCAAGGACTAGCGGGAGTCCCAACCGGGGAGCTGTTTTTT.